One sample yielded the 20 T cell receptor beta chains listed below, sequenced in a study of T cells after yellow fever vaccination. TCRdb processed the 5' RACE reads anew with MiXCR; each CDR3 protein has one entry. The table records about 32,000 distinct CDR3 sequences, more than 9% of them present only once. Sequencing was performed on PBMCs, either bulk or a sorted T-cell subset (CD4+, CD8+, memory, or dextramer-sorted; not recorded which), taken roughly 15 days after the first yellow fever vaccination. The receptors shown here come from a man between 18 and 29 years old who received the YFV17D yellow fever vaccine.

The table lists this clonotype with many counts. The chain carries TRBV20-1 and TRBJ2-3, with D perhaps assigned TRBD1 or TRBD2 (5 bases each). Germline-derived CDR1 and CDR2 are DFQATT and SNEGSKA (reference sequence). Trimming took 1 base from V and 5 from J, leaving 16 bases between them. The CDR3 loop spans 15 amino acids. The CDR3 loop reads CSARARDEGRDTQYF. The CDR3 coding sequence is TGCAGTGCTAGAGCCCGGGACGAAGGAAGAGATACGCAGTATTTT.

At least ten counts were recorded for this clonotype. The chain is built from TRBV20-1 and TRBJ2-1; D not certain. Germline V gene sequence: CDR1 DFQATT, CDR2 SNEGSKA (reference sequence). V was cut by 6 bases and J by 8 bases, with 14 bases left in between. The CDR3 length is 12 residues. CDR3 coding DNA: TGCAGTGCCCCGAGACGGACGGATGAGCAGTTCTTC. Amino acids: CSAPRRTDEQFF.

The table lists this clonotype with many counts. CDR3 protein: CASSEGFSPLHF. DNA of the CDR3: TGTGCCAGCAGTGAGGGGTTTTCACCCCTCCACTTT. This rearrangement joins TRBV12-3 or TRBV12-4 to TRBJ1-6; tentatively, D is TRBD1 (5 bases). V was shortened by 5 bases and J by 9 bases, with 8 bases between the two germline ends. This CDR3 spans 12 amino acids.

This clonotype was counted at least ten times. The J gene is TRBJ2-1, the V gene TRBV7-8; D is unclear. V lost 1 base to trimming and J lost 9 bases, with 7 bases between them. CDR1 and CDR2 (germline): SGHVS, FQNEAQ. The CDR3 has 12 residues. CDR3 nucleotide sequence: TGTGCCAGCAGCTTAGTTGGAGTTGAGCAGTTCTTC. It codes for CASSLVGVEQFF.

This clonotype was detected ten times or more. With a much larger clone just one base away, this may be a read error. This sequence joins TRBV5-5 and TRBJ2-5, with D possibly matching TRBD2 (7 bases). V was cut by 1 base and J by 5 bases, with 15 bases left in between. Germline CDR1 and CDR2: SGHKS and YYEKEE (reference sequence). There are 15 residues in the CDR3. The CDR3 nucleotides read TGTGCCAGCAGCTTGTTTAGCGCGGGGGCCGAGACCCAGTACTTC. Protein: CASSLFSAGAETQYF.

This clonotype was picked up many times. CDR3: CASSIGTGGSGELFF. The CDR3 DNA is TGTGCCAGTAGTATTGGGACAGGAGGGTCCGGGGAGCTGTTTTTT. The chain has TRBV19 and TRBJ2-2, with 8 bases aligning to TRBD1. CDR1 LNHDA and CDR2 SQIVND come from the germline V gene (reference sequence). The junction had 6 bases not matched to a gene; V was cut back by 3 bases and J by 6 bases. This CDR3 contains 15 residues.

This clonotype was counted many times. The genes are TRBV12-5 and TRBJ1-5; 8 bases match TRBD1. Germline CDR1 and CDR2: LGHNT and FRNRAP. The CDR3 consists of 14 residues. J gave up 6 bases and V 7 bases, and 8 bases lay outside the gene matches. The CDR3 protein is CASAFGQGGQPQHF. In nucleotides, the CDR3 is TGTGCTAGTGCTTTCGGACAGGGAGGTCAGCCCCAGCATTTT.

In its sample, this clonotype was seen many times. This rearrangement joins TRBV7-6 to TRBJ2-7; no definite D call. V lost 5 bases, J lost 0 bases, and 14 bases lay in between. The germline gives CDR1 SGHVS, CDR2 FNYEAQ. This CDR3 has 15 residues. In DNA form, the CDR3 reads TGTGCCAGCAGCCGGATTGCGGAGAGCTCCTACGAGCAGTACGTC. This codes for CASSRIAESSYEQYV.

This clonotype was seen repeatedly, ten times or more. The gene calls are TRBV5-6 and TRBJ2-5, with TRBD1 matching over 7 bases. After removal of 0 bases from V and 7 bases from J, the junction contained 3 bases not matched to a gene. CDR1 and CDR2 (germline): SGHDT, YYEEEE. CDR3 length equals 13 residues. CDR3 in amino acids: CASSLEGAGTQYF. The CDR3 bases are TGTGCCAGCAGCTTGGAGGGGGCTGGGACCCAGTACTTC.

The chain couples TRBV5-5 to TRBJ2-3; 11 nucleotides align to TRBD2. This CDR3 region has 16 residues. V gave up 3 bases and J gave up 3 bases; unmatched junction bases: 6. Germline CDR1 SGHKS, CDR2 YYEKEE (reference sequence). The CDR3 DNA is TGTGCCAGCAGCTCCCTAATAGCGGGGGGGACAGATACGCAGTATTTT. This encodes CASSSLIAGGTDTQYF.

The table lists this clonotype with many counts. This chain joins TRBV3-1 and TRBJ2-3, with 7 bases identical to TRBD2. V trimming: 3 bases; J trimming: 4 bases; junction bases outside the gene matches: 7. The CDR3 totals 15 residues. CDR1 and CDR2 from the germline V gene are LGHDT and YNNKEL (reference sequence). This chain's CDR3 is CASSQGGVDSDTQYF. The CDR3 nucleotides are TGTGCCAGCAGCCAGGGGGGGGTGGACTCAGATACGCAGTATTTT.

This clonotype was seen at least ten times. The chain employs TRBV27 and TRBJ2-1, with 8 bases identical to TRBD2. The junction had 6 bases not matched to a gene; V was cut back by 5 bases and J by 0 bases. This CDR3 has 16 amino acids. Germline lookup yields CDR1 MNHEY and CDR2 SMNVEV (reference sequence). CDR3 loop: CASSPLTSGSYNEQFF. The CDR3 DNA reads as TGTGCCAGCAGTCCCCTTACTAGCGGCTCCTACAATGAGCAGTTCTTC.

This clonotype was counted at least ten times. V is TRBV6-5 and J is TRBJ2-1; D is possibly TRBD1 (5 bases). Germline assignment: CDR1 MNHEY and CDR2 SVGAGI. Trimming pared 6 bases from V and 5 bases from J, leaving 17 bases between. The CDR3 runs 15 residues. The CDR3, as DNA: TGTGCCAGCAGGTACCTGGGGCAGGTCCACAATGAGCAGTTCTTC. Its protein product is CASRYLGQVHNEQFF.

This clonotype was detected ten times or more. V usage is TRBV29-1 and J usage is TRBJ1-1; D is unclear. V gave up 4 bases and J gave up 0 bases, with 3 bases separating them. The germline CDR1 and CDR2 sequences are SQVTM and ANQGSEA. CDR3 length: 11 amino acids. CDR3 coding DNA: TGCAGCGTTGGGATGAACACTGAAGCTTTCTTT. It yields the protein CSVGMNTEAFF.

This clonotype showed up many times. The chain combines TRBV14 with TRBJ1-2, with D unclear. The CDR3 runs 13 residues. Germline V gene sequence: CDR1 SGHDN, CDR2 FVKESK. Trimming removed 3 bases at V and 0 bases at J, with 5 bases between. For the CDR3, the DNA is TGTGCCAGCAGCCAGGGAGCTAACTATGGCTACACCTTC. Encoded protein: CASSQGANYGYTF.

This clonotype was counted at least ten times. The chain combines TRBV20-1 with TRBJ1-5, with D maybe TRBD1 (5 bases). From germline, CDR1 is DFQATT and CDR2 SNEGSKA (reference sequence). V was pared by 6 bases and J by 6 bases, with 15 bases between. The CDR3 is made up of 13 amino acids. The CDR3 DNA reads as TGCAGTGCCCGTTTGGGGGAGGGTCAGCCCCAGCATTTT. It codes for CSARLGEGQPQHF.

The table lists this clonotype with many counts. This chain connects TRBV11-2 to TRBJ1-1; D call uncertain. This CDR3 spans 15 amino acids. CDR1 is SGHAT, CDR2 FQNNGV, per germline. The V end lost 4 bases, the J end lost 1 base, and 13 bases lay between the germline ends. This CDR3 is CASSYWRGRNTEAFF. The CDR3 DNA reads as TGTGCCAGCAGCTATTGGCGAGGCAGGAACACTGAAGCTTTCTTT.

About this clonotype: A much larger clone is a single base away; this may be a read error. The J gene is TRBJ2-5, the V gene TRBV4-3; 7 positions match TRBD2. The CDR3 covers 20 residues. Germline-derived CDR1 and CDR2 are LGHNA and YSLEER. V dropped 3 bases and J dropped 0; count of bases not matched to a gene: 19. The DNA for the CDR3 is TGCGCCAGCAGCCAGAGTCTTGGGGCTAGCGGCCGAATGGACCAAGAGACCCAGTACTTC. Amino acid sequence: CASSQSLGASGRMDQETQYF.

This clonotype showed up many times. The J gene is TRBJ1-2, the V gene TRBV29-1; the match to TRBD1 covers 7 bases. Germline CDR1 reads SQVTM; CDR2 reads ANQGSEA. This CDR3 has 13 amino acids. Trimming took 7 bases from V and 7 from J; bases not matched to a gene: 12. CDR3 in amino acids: CSAQPGGLLGYTF. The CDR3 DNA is TGCAGCGCCCAGCCAGGGGGACTCCTTGGCTACACCTTC. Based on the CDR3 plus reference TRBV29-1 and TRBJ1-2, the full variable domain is SAVISQKPSRDICQRGTSLTIQCQVDSQVTMMFWYRQQPGQSLTLIATANQGSEATYESGFVIDKFPISRPNLTFSTLTVSNMSPEDSSIYLCSAQPGGLLGYTFGSGTRLTVV.

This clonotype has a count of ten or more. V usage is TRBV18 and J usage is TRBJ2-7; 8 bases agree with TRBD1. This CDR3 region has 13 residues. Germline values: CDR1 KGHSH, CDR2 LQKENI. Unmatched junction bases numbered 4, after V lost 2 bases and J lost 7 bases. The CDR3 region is CASSPGQGGEQYV. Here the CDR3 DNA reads TGTGCCAGCTCACCAGGACAGGGCGGTGAGCAGTACGTC.